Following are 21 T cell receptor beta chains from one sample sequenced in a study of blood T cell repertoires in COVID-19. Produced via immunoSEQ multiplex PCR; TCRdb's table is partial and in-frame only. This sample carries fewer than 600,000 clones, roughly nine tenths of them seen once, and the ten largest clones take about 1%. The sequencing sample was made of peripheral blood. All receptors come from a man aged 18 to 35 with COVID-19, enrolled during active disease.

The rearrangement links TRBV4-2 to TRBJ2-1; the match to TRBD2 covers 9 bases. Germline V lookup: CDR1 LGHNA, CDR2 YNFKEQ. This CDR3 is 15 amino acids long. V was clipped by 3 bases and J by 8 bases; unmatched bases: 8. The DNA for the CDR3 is TGTGCCAGCAGCCATGCGGGAGGGCCTCTTGATGAGCAGTTCTTC. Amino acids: CASSHAGGPLDEQFF.

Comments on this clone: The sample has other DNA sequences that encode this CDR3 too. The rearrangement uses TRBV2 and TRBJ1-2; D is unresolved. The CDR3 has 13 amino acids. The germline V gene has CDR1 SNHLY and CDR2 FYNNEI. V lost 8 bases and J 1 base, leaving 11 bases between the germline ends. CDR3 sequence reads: CASSRESNYGYTF. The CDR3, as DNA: TGTGCCAGCTCGAGAGAGAGTAACTATGGCTACACCTTC.

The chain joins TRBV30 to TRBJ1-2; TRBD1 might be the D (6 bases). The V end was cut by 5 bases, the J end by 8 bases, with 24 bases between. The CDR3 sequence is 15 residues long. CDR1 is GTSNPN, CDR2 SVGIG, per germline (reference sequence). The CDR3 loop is CAWGIGQIPLRGYTF. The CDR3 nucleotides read TGTGCCTGGGGAATCGGACAGATCCCGTTGCGCGGCTACACCTTC.

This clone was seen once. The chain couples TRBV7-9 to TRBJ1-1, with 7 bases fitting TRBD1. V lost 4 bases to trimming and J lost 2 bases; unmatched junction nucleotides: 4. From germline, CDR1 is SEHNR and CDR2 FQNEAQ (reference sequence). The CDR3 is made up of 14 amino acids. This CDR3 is CASSYRGNNTEAFF. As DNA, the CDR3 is TGTGCCAGCAGCTACAGGGGTAACAACACTGAAGCTTTCTTT.

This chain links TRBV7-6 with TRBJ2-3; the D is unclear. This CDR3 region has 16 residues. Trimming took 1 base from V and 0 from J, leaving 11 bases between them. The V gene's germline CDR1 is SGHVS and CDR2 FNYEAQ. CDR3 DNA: TGTGCCAGCAGCTTAGTTTCCGGGTTAAGCACAGATACGCAGTATTTT. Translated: CASSLVSGLSTDTQYF. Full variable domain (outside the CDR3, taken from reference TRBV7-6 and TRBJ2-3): GAGVSQSPRYKVTKRGQDVALRCDPISGHVSLYWYRQALGQGPEFLTYFNYEAQQDKSGLPNDRFSAERPEGSISTLTIQRTEQRDSAMYRCASSLVSGLSTDTQYFGPGTRLTVL.

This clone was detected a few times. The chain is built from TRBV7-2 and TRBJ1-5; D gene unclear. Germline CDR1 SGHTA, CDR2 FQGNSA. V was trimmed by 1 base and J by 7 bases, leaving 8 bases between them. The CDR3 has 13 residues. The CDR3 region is CASSLVSEQPQHF. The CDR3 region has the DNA TGTGCCAGCAGCTTAGTGTCTGAGCAGCCCCAGCATTTT.

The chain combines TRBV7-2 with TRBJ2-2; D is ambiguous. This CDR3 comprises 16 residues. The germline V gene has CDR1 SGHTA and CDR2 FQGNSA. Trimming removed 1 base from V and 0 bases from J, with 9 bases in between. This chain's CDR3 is CASSLVRSANTGELFF. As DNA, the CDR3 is TGTGCCAGCAGCTTAGTGAGGTCTGCGAACACCGGGGAGCTGTTTTTT.

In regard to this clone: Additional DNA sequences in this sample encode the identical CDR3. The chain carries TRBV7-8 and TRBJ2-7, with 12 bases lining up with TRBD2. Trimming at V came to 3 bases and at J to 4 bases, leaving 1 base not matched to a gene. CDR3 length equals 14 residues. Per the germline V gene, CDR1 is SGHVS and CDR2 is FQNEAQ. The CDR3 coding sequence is TGTGCCAGCAGCTTGACTAGCGGGGGATACGAGCAGTACTTC. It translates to CASSLTSGGYEQYF.

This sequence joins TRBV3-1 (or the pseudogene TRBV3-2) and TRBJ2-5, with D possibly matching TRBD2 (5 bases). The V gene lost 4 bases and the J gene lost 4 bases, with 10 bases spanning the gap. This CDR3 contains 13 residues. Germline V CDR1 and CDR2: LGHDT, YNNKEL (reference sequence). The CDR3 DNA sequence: TGTGCCAGCAGCCGGAGCGGAGCAGAGACCCAGTACTTC. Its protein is CASSRSGAETQYF.

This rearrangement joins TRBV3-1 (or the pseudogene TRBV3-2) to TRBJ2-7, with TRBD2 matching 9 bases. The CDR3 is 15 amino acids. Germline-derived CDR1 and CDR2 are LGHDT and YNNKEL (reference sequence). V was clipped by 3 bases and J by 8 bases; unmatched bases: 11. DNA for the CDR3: TGTGCCAGCAGCCAGGTGACTAGCGGCGGATTCAAGCAGTACTTC. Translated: CASSQVTSGGFKQYF.

The CDR3 region is CASSLGSTGEQYF. In nucleotides, the CDR3 is TGTGCCAGCAGTTTGGGCTCAACTGGGGAGCAGTACTTC. The chain carries TRBV12-3 or TRBV12-4 and TRBJ2-7; D is ambiguous. The CDR3 sequence is 13 residues long. V dropped 3 bases and J dropped 7 bases, with 13 bases sitting between them.

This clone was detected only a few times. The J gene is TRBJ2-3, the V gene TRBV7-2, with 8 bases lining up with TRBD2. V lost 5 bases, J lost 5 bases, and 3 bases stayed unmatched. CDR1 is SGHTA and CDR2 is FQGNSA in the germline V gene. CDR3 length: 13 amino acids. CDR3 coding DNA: TGTGCCAGCAGCCCCGGGGGGGGAGATACGCAGTATTTT. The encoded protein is CASSPGGGDTQYF.

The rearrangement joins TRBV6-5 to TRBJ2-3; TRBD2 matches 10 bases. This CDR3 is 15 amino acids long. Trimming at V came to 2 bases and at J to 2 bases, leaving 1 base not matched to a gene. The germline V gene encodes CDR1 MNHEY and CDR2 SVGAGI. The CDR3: CASSYGLAVTDTQYF. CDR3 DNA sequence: TGTGCCAGCAGTTACGGACTAGCGGTCACAGATACGCAGTATTTT.

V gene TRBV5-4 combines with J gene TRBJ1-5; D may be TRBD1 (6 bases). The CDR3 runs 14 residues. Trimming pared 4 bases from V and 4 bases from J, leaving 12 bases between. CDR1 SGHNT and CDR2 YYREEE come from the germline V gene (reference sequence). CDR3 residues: CASSVQGWNQPQHF. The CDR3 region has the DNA TGTGCCAGCAGCGTTCAGGGGTGGAATCAGCCCCAGCATTTT.

This CDR3 reads CASGLETGLTDTQYF. As DNA, the CDR3 is TGTGCTAGTGGTTTGGAAACAGGGCTCACAGATACGCAGTATTTT. The V gene is TRBV12-5, the J gene TRBJ2-3; possibly TRBD1 for D (6 bases). Trimming took 1 base from V and 2 from J, leaving 10 bases between them. CDR1 is LGHNT, CDR2 FRNRAP, per germline. This CDR3 has 15 residues.

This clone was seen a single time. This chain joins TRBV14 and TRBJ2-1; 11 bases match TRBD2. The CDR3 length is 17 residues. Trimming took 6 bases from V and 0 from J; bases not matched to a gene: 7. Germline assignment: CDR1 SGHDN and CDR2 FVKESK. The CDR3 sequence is CASSLLAGESSYNEQFF. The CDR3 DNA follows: TGTGCCAGCAGTCTACTAGCGGGGGAAAGCTCCTACAATGAGCAGTTCTTC.

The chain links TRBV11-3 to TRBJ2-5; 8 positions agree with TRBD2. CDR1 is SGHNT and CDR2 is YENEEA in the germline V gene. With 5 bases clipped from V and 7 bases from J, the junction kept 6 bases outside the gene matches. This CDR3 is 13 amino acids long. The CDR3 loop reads CASSPGLVGTQYF. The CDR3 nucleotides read TGTGCCAGCAGCCCGGGACTAGTGGGGACCCAGTACTTC. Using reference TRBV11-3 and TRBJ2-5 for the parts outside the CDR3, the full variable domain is EAGVVQSPRYKIIEKKQPVAFWCNPISGHNTLYWYLQNLGQGPELLIRYENEEAVDDSQLPKDRFSAERLKGVDSTLKIQPAELGDSAVYLCASSPGLVGTQYFGPGTRLLVL.

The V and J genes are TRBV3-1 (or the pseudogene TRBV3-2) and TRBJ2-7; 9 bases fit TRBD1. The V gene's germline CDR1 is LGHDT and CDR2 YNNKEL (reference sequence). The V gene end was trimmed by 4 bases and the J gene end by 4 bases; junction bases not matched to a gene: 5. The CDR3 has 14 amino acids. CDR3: CASSLPGQGYEQYF. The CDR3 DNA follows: TGTGCCAGCAGCCTCCCGGGACAGGGTTACGAGCAGTACTTC.

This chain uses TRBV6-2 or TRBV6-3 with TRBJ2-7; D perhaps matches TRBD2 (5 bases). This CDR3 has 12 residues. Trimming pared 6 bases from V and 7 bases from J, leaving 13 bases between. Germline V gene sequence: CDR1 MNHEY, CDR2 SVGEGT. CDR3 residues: CASSLGEGEQYF. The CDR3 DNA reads TGTGCCAGCAGCCTTGGCGAGGGAGAGCAGTACTTC.

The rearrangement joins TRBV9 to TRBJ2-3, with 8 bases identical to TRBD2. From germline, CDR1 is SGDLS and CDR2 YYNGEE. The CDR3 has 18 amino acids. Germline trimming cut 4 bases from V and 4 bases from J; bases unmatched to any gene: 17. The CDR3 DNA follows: TGTGCCAGCAGCTTCACGGGTCACGGGAGGGCCCCCGCAGATACGCAGTATTTT. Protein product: CASSFTGHGRAPADTQYF.

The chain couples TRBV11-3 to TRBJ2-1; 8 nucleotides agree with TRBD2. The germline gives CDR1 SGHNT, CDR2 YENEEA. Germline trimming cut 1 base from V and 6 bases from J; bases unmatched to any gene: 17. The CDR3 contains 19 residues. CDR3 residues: CASSLVVGSGNGGLNEQFF. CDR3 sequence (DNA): TGTGCCAGCAGCTTAGTGGTTGGTAGCGGGAACGGTGGGCTCAATGAGCAGTTCTTC.